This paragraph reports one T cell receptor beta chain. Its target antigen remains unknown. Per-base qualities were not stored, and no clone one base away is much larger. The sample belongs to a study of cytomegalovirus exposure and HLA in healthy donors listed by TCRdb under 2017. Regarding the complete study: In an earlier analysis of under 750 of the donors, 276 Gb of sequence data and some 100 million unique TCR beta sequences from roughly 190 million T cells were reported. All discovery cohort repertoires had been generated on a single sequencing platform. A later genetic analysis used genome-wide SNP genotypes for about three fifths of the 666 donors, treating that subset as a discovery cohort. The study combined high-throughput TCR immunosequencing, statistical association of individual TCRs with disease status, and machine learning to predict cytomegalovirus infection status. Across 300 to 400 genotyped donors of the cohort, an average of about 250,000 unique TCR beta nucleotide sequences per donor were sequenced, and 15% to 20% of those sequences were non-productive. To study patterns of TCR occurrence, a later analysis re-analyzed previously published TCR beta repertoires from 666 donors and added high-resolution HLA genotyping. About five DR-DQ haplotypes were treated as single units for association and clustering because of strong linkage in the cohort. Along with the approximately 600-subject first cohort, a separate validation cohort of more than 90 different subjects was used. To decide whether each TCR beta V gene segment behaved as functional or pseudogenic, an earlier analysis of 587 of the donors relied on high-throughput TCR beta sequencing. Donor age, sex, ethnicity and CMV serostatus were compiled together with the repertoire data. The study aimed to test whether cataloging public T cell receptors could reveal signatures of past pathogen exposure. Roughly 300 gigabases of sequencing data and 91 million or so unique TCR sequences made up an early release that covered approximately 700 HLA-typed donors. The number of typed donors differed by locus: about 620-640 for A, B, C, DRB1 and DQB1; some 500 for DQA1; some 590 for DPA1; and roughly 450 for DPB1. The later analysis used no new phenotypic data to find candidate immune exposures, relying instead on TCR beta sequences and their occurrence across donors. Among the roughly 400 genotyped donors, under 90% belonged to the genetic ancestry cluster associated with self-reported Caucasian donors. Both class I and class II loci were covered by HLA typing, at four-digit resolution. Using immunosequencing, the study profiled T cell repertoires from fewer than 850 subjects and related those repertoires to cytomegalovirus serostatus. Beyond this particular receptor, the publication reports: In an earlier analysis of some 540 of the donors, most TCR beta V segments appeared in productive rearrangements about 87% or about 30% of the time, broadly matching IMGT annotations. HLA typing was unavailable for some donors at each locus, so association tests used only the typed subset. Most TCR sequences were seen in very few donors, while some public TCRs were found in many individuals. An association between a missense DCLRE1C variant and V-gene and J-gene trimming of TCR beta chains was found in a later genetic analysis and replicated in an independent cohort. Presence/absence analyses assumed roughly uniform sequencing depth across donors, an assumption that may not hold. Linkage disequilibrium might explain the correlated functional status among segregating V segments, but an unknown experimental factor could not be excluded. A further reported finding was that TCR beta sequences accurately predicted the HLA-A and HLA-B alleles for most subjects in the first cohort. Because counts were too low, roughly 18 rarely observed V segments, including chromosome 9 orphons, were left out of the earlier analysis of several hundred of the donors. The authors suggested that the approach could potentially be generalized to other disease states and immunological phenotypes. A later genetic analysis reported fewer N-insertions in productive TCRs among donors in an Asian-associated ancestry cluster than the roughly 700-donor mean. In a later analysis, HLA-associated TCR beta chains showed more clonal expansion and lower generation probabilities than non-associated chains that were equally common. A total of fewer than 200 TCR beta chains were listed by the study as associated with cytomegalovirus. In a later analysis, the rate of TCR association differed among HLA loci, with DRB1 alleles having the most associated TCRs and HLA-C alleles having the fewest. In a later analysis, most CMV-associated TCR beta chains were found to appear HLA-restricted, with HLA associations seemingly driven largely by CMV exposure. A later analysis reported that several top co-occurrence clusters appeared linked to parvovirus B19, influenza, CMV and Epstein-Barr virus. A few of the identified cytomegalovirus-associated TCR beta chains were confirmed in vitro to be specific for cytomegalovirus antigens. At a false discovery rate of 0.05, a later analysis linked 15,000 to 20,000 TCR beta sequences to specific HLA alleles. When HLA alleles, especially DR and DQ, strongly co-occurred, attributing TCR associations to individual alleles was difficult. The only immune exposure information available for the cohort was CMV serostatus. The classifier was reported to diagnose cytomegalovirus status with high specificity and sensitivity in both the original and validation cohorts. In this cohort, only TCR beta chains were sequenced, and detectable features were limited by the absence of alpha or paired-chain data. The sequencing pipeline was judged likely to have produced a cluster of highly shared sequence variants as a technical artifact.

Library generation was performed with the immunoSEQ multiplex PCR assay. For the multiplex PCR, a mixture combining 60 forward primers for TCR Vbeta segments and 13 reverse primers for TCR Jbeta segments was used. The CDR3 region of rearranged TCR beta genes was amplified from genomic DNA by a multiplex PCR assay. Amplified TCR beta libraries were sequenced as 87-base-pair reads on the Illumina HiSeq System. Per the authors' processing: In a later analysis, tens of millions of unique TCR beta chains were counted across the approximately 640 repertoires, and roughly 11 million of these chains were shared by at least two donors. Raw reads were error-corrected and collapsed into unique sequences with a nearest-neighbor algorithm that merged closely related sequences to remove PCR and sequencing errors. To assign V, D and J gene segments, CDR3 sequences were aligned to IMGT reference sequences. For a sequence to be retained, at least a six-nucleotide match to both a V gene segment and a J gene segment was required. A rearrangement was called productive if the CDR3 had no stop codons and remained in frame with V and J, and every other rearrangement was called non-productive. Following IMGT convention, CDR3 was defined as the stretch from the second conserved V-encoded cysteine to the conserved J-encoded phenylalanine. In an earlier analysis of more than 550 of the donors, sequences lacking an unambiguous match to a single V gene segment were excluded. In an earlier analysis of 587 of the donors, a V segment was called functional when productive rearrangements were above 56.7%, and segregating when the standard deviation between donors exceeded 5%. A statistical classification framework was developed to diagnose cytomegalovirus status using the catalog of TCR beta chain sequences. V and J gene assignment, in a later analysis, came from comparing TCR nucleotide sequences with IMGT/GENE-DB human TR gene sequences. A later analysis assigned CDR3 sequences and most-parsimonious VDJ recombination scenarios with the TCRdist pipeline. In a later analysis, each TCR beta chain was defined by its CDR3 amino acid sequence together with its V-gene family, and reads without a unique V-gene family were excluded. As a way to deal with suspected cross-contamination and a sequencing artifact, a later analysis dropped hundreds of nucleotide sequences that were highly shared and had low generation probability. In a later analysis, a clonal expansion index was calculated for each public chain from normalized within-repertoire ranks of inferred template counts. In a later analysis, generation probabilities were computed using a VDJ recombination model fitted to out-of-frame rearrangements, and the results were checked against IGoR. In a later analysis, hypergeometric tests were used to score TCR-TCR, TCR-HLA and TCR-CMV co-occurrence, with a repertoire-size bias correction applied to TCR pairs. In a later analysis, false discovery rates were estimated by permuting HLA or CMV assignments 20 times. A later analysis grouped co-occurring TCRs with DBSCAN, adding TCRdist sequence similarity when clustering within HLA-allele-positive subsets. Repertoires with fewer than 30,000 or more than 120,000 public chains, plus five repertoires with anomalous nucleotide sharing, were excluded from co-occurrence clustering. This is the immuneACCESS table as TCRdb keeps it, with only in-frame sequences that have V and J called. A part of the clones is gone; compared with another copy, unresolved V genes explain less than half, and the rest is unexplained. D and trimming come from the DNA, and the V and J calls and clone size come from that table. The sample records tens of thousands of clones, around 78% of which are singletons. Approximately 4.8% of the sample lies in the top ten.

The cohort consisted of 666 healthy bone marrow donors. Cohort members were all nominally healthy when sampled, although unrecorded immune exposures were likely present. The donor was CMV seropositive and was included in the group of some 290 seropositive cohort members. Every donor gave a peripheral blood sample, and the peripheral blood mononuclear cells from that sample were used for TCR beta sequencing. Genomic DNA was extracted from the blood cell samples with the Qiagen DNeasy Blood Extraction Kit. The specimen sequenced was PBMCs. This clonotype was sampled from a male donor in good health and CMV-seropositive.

At the DNA level, the sequence is TGCAGTGCCGGACAGAACACTGAAGCTTTCTTT. This sequence encodes CSAGQNTEAFF. The chain is encoded by TRBV20-1 joined to TRBJ1-1; TRBD1 is possibly the D segment (5 matching bases). The germline V gene (reference sequence) sets CDR1 to DFQATT and CDR2 to SNEGSKA. The CDR3 runs 11 amino acids, cysteine and phenylalanine included. Kept here is only the CDR3 DNA, which spans 33 bases and is read in frame from base 1. Trimming removed 6 bases from V and 1 base from J, leaving 6 bases between the germline ends.